The rows below give T cell receptor beta chains drawn from one sample of a study of T cells in Graves' hyperthyroidism and ophthalmopathy. One entry per CDR3 protein results from TCRdb running MiXCR on the multiplex PCR reads. The sample includes 640,000 or so distinct CDR3 sequences, roughly 15% of them seen just once. Material: blood. The source is a woman aged 40-49 years with Graves' ophthalmopathy. Each CDR3 is given without its conserved first and last residue.

V gene	J gene	CDR3 protein
TRBV27	TRBJ1-1	ASSLLGPGTEAF
TRBV6-2/TRBV6-3	TRBJ2-2	ASSYVRHHTNTGELF
TRBV3-1	TRBJ1-3	ASRSRDTIY
TRBV2	TRBJ2-7	ASSEALGIYEQY
TRBV14	TRBJ2-2	ASSQGGRELF
TRBV19	TRBJ1-5	ASSKTGPSNQPQH
TRBV7-2	TRBJ2-5	ASSSDPTGTQY
TRBV7-9	TRBJ1-5	ASSKPNQPQH
TRBV6-5	TRBJ2-7	ASSYTAGSYEQY
TRBV20-1	TRBJ1-2	SALDGNNYGYT
TRBV29-1	TRBJ2-7	SVRKSYEQY
TRBV18	TRBJ2-2	ASSLASGVVWELF
TRBV7-9	TRBJ2-5	ASSPGSLNLETQY
TRBV5-4	TRBJ1-1	ASSSNFPGPPNTEAF
TRBV9	TRBJ2-5	ASSPGHIQETQY
TRBV12-3/TRBV12-4	TRBJ2-2	ASSLTSGLSGELF
TRBV19	TRBJ1-2	AARTAGKGAYGYT
TRBV11-2	TRBJ2-7	ASSLDAGGHEQY
TRBV7-2	TRBJ2-7	ASSLAEPREPYEQY
TRBV28	TRBJ2-5	ASSRPSGGGETQY
TRBV5-6	TRBJ1-1	ASSLVLYGTGKTEAF
TRBV5-5	TRBJ1-1	ASSLYGTQKNTEAF
TRBV6-5	TRBJ2-7	ASRAGGRTPSYEQY
TRBV5-1	TRBJ2-2	ASSPWIAGGGELF
TRBV29-1	TRBJ1-2	SVVSTGANYGYT
TRBV20-1	TRBJ1-5	SARIWGGNQPQH
TRBV29-1	TRBJ2-5	SVDRAGNYQETQY
TRBV4-3	TRBJ2-7	ASSQDTSGYEQY
TRBV7-8	TRBJ1-1	ASSYTGTWVSEAF
TRBV20-1	TRBJ1-2	SARGSLNYGYT
TRBV7-3	TRBJ2-2	ASSPRTSGIGELF
TRBV28	TRBJ2-7	ASSQGLSLYEQY
TRBV5-1	TRBJ2-2	ASSLGHTVRGGTGELF